The 6 T cell receptor beta chains below all came from one sample that was sequenced in a study of a mutant IDH1 vaccine in newly diagnosed glioma. The time point is: week 5, during vaccination. Doses consisted of 300 ug of mutant IDH1 20-mer peptide each, paired with topical imiquimod. Their recognized antigens are unknown. Using immunoSEQ multiplex PCR, the repertoire was profiled, and TCRdb retains in-frame clones only, with some absent. The sample contains around 38,000 clones, just under 85% of which appear only once. Material: PBMCs, obtained from a glioma patient whose treatment included an IDH1 peptide vaccine. These receptors were taken from a man aged 30 to 45 with glioma.

The chain joins TRBV5-1 to TRBJ1-3; possibly TRBD1 for D (5 bases). The CDR3 has 16 residues. V gave up 2 bases and J gave up 0 bases, with 12 bases separating them. From germline, CDR1 is SGHRS and CDR2 YFSETQ. The CDR3 here is CASSLSGDSSGNTIYF. The DNA for the CDR3 is TGCGCCAGCAGCTTATCCGGTGACAGCTCTGGAAACACCATATATTTT.

The chain carries TRBV6-1 and TRBJ2-7, with D hard to call. Germline V gene sequence: CDR1 MNHNS, CDR2 SASEGT. The CDR3 loop spans 14 amino acids. V shed 4 bases and J shed 0 bases, with 10 bases lying between them. CDR3 amino acids: CASSARGSSYEQYF. The CDR3 DNA sequence: TGTGCCAGCAGTGCCAGAGGATCCTCCTACGAGCAGTACTTC.

This chain joins TRBV7-9 and TRBJ2-3; no clear D. Trimming took 1 base from V and 5 from J, leaving 10 bases between them. The germline V gene encodes CDR1 SEHNR and CDR2 FQNEAQ (reference sequence). The CDR3 runs 14 residues. In DNA, the CDR3 is TGTGCCAGCAGCTTAGGTGGGCTGGGAGATACGCAGTATTTT. Its protein product is CASSLGGLGDTQYF.

This clone is labeled medium-sized. The rearrangement joins TRBV4-3 to TRBJ1-5, with 7 bases identical to TRBD1. From germline, CDR1 is LGHNA and CDR2 YSLEER. The CDR3 sequence is 14 residues long. V lost 4 bases and J lost 7; bases outside the gene matches: 7. The CDR3 DNA reads TGCGCCAGCAGCCCAAGACAGGGAAGGCAGCCCCAGCATTTT. Protein sequence: CASSPRQGRQPQHF.

The chain joins TRBV6-5 to TRBJ2-1; 7 positions agree with TRBD1. The CDR3 has 14 residues. CDR1 and CDR2 (germline): MNHEY, SVGAGI. Trimming removed 10 bases from V and 2 bases from J; junction bases left unmatched: 8. CDR3 protein: CATSRDSTYNEQFF. In DNA form, the CDR3 reads TGTGCCACCTCAAGGGACAGTACCTACAATGAGCAGTTCTTC.

This rearrangement joins TRBV27 to TRBJ2-1; D is perhaps TRBD2 (5 bases). Trimming removed 4 bases from V and 6 bases from J, with 16 bases in between. Germline-derived CDR1 and CDR2 are MNHEY and SMNVEV (reference sequence). The CDR3 extends over 15 amino acids. DNA for the CDR3: TGTGCCAGCAGTTATTGGTCTAGCAAACGCAATGAGCAGTTCTTC. As protein: CASSYWSSKRNEQFF.